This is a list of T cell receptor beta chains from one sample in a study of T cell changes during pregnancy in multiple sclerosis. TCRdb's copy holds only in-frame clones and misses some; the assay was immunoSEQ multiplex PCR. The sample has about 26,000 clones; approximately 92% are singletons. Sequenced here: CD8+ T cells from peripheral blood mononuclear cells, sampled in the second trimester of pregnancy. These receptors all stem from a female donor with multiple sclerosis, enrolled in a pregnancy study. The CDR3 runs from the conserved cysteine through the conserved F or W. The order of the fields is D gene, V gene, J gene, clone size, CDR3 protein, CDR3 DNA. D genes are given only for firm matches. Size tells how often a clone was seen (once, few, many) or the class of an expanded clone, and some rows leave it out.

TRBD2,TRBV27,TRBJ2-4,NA,CASSFRGESTKNIQYF,TGTGCCAGCAGTTTTCGGGGGGAGAGCACCAAAAACATTCAGTACTTC
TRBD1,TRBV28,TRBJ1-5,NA,CASSPTGTGGPRSQHF,TGTGCCAGCAGTCCAACGGGGACAGGGGGCCCACGGTCCCAGCATTTT
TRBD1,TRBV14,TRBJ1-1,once,CASSTGAMGDTEAFF,TGTGCCAGCTCGACAGGGGCTATGGGTGACACTGAAGCTTTCTTT
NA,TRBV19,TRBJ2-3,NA,CASSDRPTDTQYF,TGTGCCAGTAGTGACAGGCCCACAGATACGCAGTATTTT
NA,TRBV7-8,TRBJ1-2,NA,CASSLTVGGGNGYTF,TGTGCCAGCAGCCTAACCGTGGGAGGGGGGAATGGCTACACCTTC
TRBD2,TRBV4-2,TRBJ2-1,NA,CASSQETSGVYNEQFF,TGTGCCAGCAGCCAAGAAACTAGCGGAGTGTACAATGAGCAGTTCTTC
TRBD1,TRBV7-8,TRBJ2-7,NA,CASTINRDRYSYEQYF,TGTGCCAGCACCATCAATCGGGACAGGTACTCCTACGAGCAGTACTTC
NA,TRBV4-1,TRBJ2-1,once,CASSQDPVGLNEQFF,TGCGCCAGCAGCCAAGATCCGGTCGGTCTTAATGAGCAGTTCTTC
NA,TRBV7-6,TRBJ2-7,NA,CASSHWGAYEQYF,TGTGCCAGCAGCCATTGGGGGGCCTACGAGCAGTACTTC
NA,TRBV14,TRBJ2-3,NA,CASSQDGDTVLTALQDTQYF,TGTGCCAGCAGCCAAGATGGGGACACCGTTTTAACCGCCTTACAAGATACGCAGTATTTT
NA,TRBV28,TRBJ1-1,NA,CASSETVGRTNTEAFF,TGTGCCAGCAGTGAGACAGTGGGGCGGACGAACACTGAAGCTTTCTTT
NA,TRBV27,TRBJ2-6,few,CATKGGAGANVLTF,TGTGCCACCAAAGGCGGGGCTGGGGCCAACGTCCTGACTTTC
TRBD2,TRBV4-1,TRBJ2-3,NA,CASSQEGGTDTQYF,TGCGCCAGCAGCCAAGAGGGAGGGACCGATACGCAGTATTTT
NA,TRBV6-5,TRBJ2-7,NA,CASSYSVGYEQYF,TGTGCCAGCAGTTACTCCGTCGGCTACGAGCAGTACTTC
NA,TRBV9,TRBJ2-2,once,CASSGELGRPGELFF,TGTGCCAGCAGCGGAGAACTAGGGCGGCCCGGGGAGCTGTTTTTT
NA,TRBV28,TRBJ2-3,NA,CASSLVASPHPRDTQYF,TGTGCCAGCAGTTTGGTCGCTAGTCCACACCCCAGAGATACGCAGTATTTT
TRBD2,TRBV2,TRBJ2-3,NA,CASGTSGRADTQYF,TGTGCCAGCGGGACTAGCGGGAGGGCAGATACGCAGTATTTT
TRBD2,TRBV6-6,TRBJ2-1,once,CASSRGLARSYNEQFF,TGTGCCAGCAGCCGAGGACTAGCGCGATCCTACAATGAGCAGTTCTTC
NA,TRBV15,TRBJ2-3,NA,CATSRDEVDTQYF,TGTGCCACCAGCAGAGACGAGGTAGATACGCAGTATTTT